These 15 T cell receptor beta chains originate from one sample sequenced in a study of T cells in Graves' hyperthyroidism and ophthalmopathy. It was RNA transcripts that yielded the amplified TCR beta CDR3 regions. HTBI primers were the set used in a first-round RT-PCR of the TCR CDR3. One entry per CDR3 protein results from TCRdb running MiXCR on the multiplex PCR reads. Of more than 550,000 distinct CDR3 sequences detected, 15% to 20% appear once; the ten largest clones hold 15% to 17%. The sequenced sample consisted of blood. The receptors stem from a middle-aged man with Graves' hyperthyroidism.

V usage is TRBV9 and J usage is TRBJ1-6; TRBD1 is a possible D gene (6 bases). This CDR3 is 16 amino acids long. V lost 3 bases and J 7 bases, leaving 17 bases between the germline ends. Germline values: CDR1 SGDLS, CDR2 YYNGEE. The CDR3 loop reads CASSAGSGGWNSPLHF. CDR3 in DNA: TGTGCCAGCAGCGCGGGGAGTGGGGGCTGGAATTCACCCCTCCACTTT.

This clonotype has only a few counts. The chain couples TRBV20-1 to TRBJ2-1, with TRBD2 identical over 11 bases. Germline V lookup: CDR1 DFQATT, CDR2 SNEGSKA (reference sequence). The CDR3 consists of 13 residues. Trimming cost V 6 bases and J 6 bases; bases outside gene matches: 4. The CDR3 sequence: CSAPGLAVNEQFF. The CDR3 nucleotides are TGCAGTGCCCCGGGACTAGCGGTCAATGAGCAGTTCTTC.

J is TRBJ2-7 and V is TRBV4-1, with a tentative D call TRBD2 (7 bases). CDR3 length equals 16 residues. Germline V gene lookup returns CDR1 MGHRA and CDR2 YSYEKL. The V gene lost 3 bases and the J gene lost 4 bases, with 19 bases spanning the gap. The chain's CDR3 is CASSQPEGGGRYEQYF. CDR3 nucleotides: TGCGCCAGCAGCCAGCCAGAGGGAGGGGGGCGGTACGAGCAGTACTTC.

The sample holds many counts of this clonotype. The J gene is TRBJ2-5, the V gene TRBV2; 10 nucleotides align to TRBD2. Germline V gene lookup returns CDR1 SNHLY and CDR2 FYNNEI. The CDR3 length is 15 residues. V trimming: 3 bases; J trimming: 9 bases; junction bases outside the gene matches: 10. In DNA, the CDR3 is TGTGCCAGCAGTGATCGTCTAGCGGGAGAGGAGGCCCAGTACTTC. It yields the protein CASSDRLAGEEAQYF.

The sample holds many counts of this clonotype. The genes are TRBV7-3 and TRBJ2-3, with 10 bases fitting TRBD2. CDR3 size: 18 residues. CDR1 is SGHTA, CDR2 FQGTGA, per germline. With V trimmed by 5 bases and J by 1 base, 12 bases remained unmatched. In nucleotides, the CDR3 is TGTGCCAGCAGCCGAACCCCCGGGCTAGCGGGAGGCACAGATACGCAGTATTTT. Translated, it gives CASSRTPGLAGGTDTQYF.

This clonotype has ten or more counts. The chain carries TRBV3-1 and TRBJ1-1; D is possibly TRBD1 (6 bases). This CDR3 comprises 13 residues. The germline gives CDR1 LGHDT, CDR2 YNNKEL (reference sequence). Trimming shortened V by 7 bases and J by 2 bases, and 11 bases separated the two germline ends. The CDR3 here is CASTRGTNTEAFF. DNA of the CDR3: TGTGCCAGCACCCGAGGGACAAACACTGAAGCTTTCTTT.

This clonotype was found many times. The chain carries TRBV28 and TRBJ2-2; tentatively, D is TRBD1 (6 bases). The length of the CDR3 is 15 residues. V dropped 5 bases and J dropped 1 base, with 11 bases sitting between them. Germline-derived CDR1 and CDR2 are MDHEN and SYDVKM. CDR3 sequence (DNA): TGTGCCAGCAGTCAACCGGGACAGAACACCGGGGAGCTGTTTTTT. Protein sequence: CASSQPGQNTGELFF.

This sequence joins TRBV28 and TRBJ2-1, with TRBD2 matching 7 bases. The ends lost 5 bases at V and 5 bases at J; junction bases unmatched: 12. The CDR3 length is 16 residues. CDR1 MDHEN and CDR2 SYDVKM come from the germline V gene. CDR3 amino acids: CASSPGGARGDNEQFF. CDR3 DNA sequence: TGTGCCAGCAGTCCGGGGGGAGCGAGAGGGGACAATGAGCAGTTCTTC.

About this clonotype itself: A much larger clone lies one base from this, so it may be a read error. This rearrangement joins TRBV7-9 to TRBJ2-5; 8 bases fit TRBD2. The length of the CDR3 is 16 residues. Germline loops: CDR1 SEHNR, CDR2 FQNEAQ (reference sequence). Trimming at V came to 8 bases and at J to 2 bases, leaving 13 bases not matched to a gene. DNA for the CDR3: TGTGCCAGCCCACCCGGGGGGGGACCGAGTCAAGAGACCCAGTACTTC. This codes for CASPPGGGPSQETQYF. The full variable domain, rest sourced from reference TRBV7-9 and TRBJ2-5, is DTGVSQNPRHKITKRGQNVTFRCDPISEHNRLYWYRQTLGQGPEFLTYFQNEAQLEKSRLLSDRFSAERPKGSFSTLEIQRTEQGDSAMYLCASPPGGGPSQETQYFGPGTRLLVL.

This chain uses TRBV7-9 with TRBJ2-3; maybe TRBD2 (5 bases). Per germline, CDR1 SEHNR and CDR2 FQNEAQ (reference sequence). V was trimmed by 4 bases and J by 2 bases, leaving 19 bases between them. This CDR3 is built from 17 residues. The CDR3 nucleotides are TGTGCCAGCAGCTGGCTCGAGGGAGCAGAAAACACAGATACGCAGTATTTT. This encodes CASSWLEGAENTDTQYF.

This sequence joins TRBV9 and TRBJ1-2; TRBD1 might be the D (6 bases). CDR3 length equals 16 residues. From germline, CDR1 is SGDLS and CDR2 YYNGEE. V was shortened by 3 bases and J by 1 base, with 16 bases between the two germline ends. The CDR3 DNA follows: TGTGCCAGCAGCGAGGAACAGGGTCGGATTAACTATGGCTACACCTTC. This sequence encodes CASSEEQGRINYGYTF.

This clonotype was counted between two and nine times. The CDR3 DNA reads as TGTGCCAGCAGTTACGAACATACAGGGGTATATGGCTACACCTTC. Translation gives CASSYEHTGVYGYTF. V is TRBV7-3 and J is TRBJ1-2; 7 nucleotides match TRBD1. CDR1 and CDR2 from the germline V gene are SGHTA and FQGTGA. Trimming removed 6 bases from V and 5 bases from J; junction bases left unmatched: 12. The CDR3 is made up of 15 amino acids.

This clonotype was found a few times. The rearrangement joins TRBV20-1 to TRBJ2-2; D remains unclear. CDR1 and CDR2 from the germline V gene are DFQATT and SNEGSKA (reference sequence). The CDR3 is made up of 17 amino acids. Trimming removed 2 bases from V and 0 bases from J, with 16 bases in between. The CDR3 coding sequence is TGCAGTGCTAGAAAGGTGATTTTCTCCTCGAACACCGGGGAGCTGTTTTTT. Protein: CSARKVIFSSNTGELFF.

This clonotype appeared many times. The V and J genes are TRBV27 and TRBJ2-1; 9 positions match TRBD1. The CDR3 is made up of 14 amino acids. From germline, CDR1 is MNHEY and CDR2 SMNVEV (reference sequence). The V gene end was trimmed by 6 bases and the J gene end by 9 bases; junction bases not matched to a gene: 9. For the CDR3, the DNA is TGTGCCAGCAGCTCCGGACAGGGGTTTGTTGAGCAGTTCTTC. Its translation is CASSSGQGFVEQFF.

This clonotype was found many times. The chain links TRBV7-9 to TRBJ1-1; D uncertain. This CDR3 has 15 amino acids. V was cut by 1 base and J by 0 bases, with 9 bases left in between. Germline V CDR1 and CDR2: SEHNR, FQNEAQ (reference sequence). This chain's CDR3 is CASSLVRTLNTEAFF. CDR3 nucleotides: TGTGCCAGCAGCTTAGTACGGACTCTGAACACTGAAGCTTTCTTT.